These T cell receptor beta chains were read from a single sample in a study of T cells in Graves' hyperthyroidism and ophthalmopathy. TCRdb independently ran MiXCR on the multiplex PCR reads; one entry per CDR3 protein. The table has about 500,000 distinct CDR3 sequences, about a sixth seen once. Sequences were obtained from blood. The source is a woman younger than 35 with Graves' hyperthyroidism. CDR3s include the opening cysteine and the closing phenylalanine or tryptophan. Each record gives: J gene, V gene, D gene, CDR3 protein. D genes are given only for firm matches.

J: TRBJ2-3
V: TRBV9
D: TRBD2
CDR3: CASSVGTSGSWADTQYF

J: TRBJ2-7
V: TRBV28
D: TRBD1
CDR3: CASSRDRLLASYEQYF

J: TRBJ1-1
V: TRBV4-3
D: TRBD1
CDR3: CASSQAAGQGNEAFF

J: TRBJ2-1
V: TRBV9
D: NA
CDR3: CASSVEATGGEQFF

J: TRBJ2-1
V: TRBV10-3
D: NA
CDR3: CAISVTGLYNEQFF

J: TRBJ2-7
V: TRBV5-1
D: TRBD1
CDR3: CASNPGQATYEQYF

J: TRBJ2-1
V: TRBV7-9
D: NA
CDR3: CASSSASSYNEQFF

J: TRBJ2-7
V: TRBV2
D: TRBD1
CDR3: CASNPGQNPYEQYF

J: TRBJ2-3
V: TRBV27
D: NA
CDR3: CASSDYSTDTQYF

J: TRBJ2-1
V: TRBV13
D: NA
CDR3: CASSWGNPLYNEQFF

J: TRBJ2-1
V: TRBV29-1
D: TRBD2
CDR3: CSVRGRLAGGGHDDEQFF

J: TRBJ1-4
V: TRBV2
D: NA
CDR3: CASSEVKGWGKLFF

J: TRBJ1-4
V: TRBV2
D: NA
CDR3: CASSRGVANEKLFF

J: TRBJ2-2
V: TRBV28
D: NA
CDR3: CASSFPGNSIANTGELFF

J: TRBJ2-2
V: TRBV3-1
D: TRBD1
CDR3: CASSLGGQGAWELFF

J: TRBJ2-5
V: TRBV7-9
D: NA
CDR3: CASSLRVGREETQYF

J: TRBJ2-1
V: TRBV5-1
D: TRBD2
CDR3: CASSLTGGPHNEQFF

J: TRBJ2-7
V: TRBV6-5
D: NA
CDR3: CASSYSVLGSEQYF

J: TRBJ2-2
V: TRBV7-9
D: NA
CDR3: CASSRTSPNTGELFF

J: TRBJ1-2
V: TRBV20-1
D: TRBD1
CDR3: CSARDVTGNRWGRGYTF

J: TRBJ2-3
V: TRBV29-1
D: NA
CDR3: CSVETTSTDTQYF

J: TRBJ1-5
V: TRBV12-3/TRBV12-4
D: NA
CDR3: CASSLTLTAQHF

J: TRBJ1-1
V: TRBV27
D: NA
CDR3: CASSSGRYTEAFF

J: TRBJ2-5
V: TRBV3-1
D: NA
CDR3: CASSQGGGSGETQYF

J: TRBJ2-4
V: TRBV4-1
D: NA
CDR3: CASSQERQTLAKNIQYF

J: TRBJ2-7
V: TRBV6-2/TRBV6-3
D: NA
CDR3: CASRDLGQGTYEQYF

J: TRBJ1-2
V: TRBV2
D: NA
CDR3: CASSLAGRGYTF